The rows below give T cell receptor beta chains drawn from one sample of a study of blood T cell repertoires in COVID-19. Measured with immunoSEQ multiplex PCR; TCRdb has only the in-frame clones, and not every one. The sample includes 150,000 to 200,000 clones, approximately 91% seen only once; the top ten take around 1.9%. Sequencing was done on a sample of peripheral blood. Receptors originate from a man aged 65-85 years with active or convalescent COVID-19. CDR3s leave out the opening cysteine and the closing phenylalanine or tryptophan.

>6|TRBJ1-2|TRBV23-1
ASLGYT
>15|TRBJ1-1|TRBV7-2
ASSLALGQIQNTEAF
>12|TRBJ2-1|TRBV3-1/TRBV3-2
ASSHGPGGREQF
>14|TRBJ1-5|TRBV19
ASSDRGLSSNQPQH
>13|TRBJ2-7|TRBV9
ASSATVSGTYEQY
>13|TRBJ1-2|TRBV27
ASSLQGTGASGYT
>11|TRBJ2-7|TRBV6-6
ASLGLPSYEQY
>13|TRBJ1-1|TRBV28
ASSYNTGRNTEAF
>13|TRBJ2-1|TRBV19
ASSIEDRGSAEQF
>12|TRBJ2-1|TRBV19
ASSSTTGGGEQF
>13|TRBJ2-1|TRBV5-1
ASRATGTVNNEQF
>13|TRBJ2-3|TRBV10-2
ASTERTEGTDTQY
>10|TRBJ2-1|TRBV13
ASKGGDNEQF
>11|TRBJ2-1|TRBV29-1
SALIPQANEQF
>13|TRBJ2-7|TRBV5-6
ASSPKWTGEDEQY
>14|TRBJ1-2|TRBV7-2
ASSLGAREGNYGYT
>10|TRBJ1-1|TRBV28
ASSFGSGVAF
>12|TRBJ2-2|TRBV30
AWSVMAGNGELF
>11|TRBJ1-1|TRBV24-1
ATSDSGATEAF
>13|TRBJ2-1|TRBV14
ASRPTSGSYNEQF
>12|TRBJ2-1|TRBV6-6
ASIYRGNDNEQF
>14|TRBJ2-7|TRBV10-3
AISESMGTGRYEQY
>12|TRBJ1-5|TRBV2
ASSDGRGFQPQH
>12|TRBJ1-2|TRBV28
ASSFLGLQVGYT